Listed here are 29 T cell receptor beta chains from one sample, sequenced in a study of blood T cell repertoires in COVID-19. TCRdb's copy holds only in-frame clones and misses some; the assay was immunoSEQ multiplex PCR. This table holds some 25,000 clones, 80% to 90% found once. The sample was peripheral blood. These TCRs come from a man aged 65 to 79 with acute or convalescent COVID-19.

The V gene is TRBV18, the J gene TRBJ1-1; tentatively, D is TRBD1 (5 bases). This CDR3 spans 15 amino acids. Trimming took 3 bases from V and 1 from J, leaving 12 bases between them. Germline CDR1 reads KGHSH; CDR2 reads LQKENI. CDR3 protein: CASSPGVGQNTEAFF. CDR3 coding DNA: TGTGCCAGCTCACCTGGGGTCGGACAGAACACTGAAGCTTTCTTT. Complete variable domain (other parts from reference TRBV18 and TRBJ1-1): NAGVMQNPRHLVRRRGQEARLRCSPMKGHSHVYWYRQLPEEGLKFMVYLQKENIIDESGMPKERFSAEFPKEGPSILRIQQVVRGDSAAYFCASSPGVGQNTEAFFGQGTRLTVV.

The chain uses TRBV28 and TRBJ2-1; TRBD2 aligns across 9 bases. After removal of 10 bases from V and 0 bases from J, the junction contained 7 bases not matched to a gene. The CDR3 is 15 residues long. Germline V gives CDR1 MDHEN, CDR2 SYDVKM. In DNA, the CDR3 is TGTGCCACCAGACTAGCGGTCCACTCCTACAATGAGCAGTTCTTC. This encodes CATRLAVHSYNEQFF.

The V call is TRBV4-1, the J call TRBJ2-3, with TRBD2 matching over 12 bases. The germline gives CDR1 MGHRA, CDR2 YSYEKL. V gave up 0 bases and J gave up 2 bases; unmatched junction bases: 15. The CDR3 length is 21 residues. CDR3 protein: CASSQEGLAGPPLQATDTQYF. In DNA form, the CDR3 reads TGCGCCAGCAGCCAAGAGGGACTAGCGGGCCCCCCTTTGCAAGCCACAGATACGCAGTATTTT.

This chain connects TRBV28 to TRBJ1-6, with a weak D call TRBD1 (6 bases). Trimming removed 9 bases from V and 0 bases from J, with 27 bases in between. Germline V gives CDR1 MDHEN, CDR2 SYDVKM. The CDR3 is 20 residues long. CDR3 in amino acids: CASGKRGISPFRSYNSPLHF. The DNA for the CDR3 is TGTGCCAGTGGTAAAAGGGGGATTTCACCGTTTCGCTCCTATAATTCACCCCTCCACTTT.

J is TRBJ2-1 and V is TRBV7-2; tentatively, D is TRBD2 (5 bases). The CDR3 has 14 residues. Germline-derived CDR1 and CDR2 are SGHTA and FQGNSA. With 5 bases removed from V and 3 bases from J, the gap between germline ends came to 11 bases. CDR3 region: CASSQVAIYNEQFF. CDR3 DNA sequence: TGTGCCAGCAGCCAGGTAGCGATCTACAATGAGCAGTTCTTC.

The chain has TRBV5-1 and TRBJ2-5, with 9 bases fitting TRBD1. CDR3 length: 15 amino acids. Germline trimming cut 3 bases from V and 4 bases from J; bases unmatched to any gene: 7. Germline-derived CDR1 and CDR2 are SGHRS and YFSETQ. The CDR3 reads CASSSAGTGLETQYF. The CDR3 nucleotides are TGCGCCAGCAGCTCAGCCGGGACAGGGCTAGAGACCCAGTACTTC.

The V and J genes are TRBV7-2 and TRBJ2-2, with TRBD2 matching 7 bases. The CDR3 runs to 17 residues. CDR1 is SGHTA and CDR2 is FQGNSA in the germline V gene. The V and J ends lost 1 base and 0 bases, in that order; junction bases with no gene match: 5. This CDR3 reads CASSLGSREANTGELFF. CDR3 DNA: TGTGCCAGCAGCTTAGGAAGCCGGGAGGCGAACACCGGGGAGCTGTTTTTT.

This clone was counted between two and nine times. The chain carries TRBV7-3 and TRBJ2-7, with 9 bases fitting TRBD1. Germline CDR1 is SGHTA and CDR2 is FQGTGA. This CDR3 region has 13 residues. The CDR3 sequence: CASSMHTGTGSRV. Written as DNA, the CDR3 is TGTGCCAGCAGCATGCATACCGGGACAGGGAGTAGGGTC.

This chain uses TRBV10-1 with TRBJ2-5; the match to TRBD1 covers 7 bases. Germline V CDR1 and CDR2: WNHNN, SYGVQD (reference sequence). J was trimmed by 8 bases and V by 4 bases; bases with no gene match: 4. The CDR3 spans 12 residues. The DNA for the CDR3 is TGCGCCAGCAGTGGGACAGGCGAAACCCAGTACTTC. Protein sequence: CASSGTGETQYF.

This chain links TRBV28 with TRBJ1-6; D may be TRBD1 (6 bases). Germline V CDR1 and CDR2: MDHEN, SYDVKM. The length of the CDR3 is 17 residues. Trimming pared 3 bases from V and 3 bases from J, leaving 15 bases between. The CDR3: CASSFAFGQNYNSPLHF. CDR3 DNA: TGTGCCAGCAGTTTTGCATTCGGACAGAACTATAATTCACCCCTCCACTTT.

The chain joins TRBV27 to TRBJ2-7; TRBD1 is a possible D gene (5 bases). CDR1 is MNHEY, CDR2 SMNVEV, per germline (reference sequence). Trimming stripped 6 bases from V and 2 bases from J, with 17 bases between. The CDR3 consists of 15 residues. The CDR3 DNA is TGTGCCAGCAGCACCGTCCTCAGGGCACCCTACGAGCAGTACTTC. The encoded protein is CASSTVLRAPYEQYF.

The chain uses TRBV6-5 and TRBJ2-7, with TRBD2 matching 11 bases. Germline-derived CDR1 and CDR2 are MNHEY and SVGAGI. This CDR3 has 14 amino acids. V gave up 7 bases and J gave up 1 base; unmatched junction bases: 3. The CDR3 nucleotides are TGTGCCAGCATGGGGACTAGCGGATCCTACGAGCAGTACTTC. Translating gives CASMGTSGSYEQYF.

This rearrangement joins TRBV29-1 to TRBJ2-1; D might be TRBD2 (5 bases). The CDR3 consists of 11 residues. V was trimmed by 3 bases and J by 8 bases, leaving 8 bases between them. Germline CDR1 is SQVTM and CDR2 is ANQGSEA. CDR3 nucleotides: TGCAGCGTTGAGAGGGTGCATGAGCAGTTCTTC. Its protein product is CSVERVHEQFF.

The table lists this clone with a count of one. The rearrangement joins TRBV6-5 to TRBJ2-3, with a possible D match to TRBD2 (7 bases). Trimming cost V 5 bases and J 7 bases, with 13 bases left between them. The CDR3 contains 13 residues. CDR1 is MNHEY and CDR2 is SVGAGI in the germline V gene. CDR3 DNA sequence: TGTGCCAGCAGTCCGGGGGGCGAAAATACGCAGTATTTT. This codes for CASSPGGENTQYF.

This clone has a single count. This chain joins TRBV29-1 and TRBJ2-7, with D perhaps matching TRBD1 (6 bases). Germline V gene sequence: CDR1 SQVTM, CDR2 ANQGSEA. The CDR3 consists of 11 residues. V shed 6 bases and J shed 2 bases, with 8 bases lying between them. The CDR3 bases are TGCAGCGTGCGACAGGCCTACGAGCAGTACTTC. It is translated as CSVRQAYEQYF.

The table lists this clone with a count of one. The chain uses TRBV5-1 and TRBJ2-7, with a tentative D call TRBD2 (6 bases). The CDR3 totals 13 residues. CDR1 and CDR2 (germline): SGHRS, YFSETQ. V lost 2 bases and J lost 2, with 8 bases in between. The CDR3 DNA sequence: TGCGCCAGCAGCTTTTCGGGGGCCTACGAGCAGTACTTC. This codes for CASSFSGAYEQYF. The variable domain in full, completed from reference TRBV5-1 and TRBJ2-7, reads KAGVTQTPRYLIKTRGQQVTLSCSPISGHRSVSWYQQTPGQGLQFLFEYFSETQRNKGNFPGRFSGRQFSNSRSEMNVSTLELGDSALYLCASSFSGAYEQYFGPGTRLTVT.

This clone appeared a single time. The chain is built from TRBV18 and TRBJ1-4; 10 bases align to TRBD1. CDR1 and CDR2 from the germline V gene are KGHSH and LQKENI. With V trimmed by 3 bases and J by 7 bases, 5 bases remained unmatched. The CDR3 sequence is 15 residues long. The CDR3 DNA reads TGTGCCAGCTCACCGGGGACAGGGGATTTTGAAAAACTGTTTTTT. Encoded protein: CASSPGTGDFEKLFF.

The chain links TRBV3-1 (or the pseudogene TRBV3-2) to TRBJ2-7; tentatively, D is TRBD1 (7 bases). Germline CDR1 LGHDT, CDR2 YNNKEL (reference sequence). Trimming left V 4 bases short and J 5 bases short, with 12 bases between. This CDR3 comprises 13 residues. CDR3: CASSRGGTDEQYF. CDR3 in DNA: TGTGCCAGCAGCCGAGGGGGGACAGACGAGCAGTACTTC.

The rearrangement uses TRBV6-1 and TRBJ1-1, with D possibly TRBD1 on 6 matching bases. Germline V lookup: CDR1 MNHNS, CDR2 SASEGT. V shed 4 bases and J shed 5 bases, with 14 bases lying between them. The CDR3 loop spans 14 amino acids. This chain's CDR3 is CASSAGHLVTEAFF. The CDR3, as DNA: TGTGCCAGCAGTGCGGGACATTTAGTGACTGAAGCTTTCTTT.

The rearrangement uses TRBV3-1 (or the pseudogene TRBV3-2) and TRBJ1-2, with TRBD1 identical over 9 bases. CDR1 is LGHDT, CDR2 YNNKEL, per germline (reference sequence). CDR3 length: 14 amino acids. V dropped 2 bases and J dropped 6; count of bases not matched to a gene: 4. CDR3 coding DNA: TGTGCCAGCAGCCAAACTACAGGGGGCCATGGCTACACCTTC. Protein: CASSQTTGGHGYTF.

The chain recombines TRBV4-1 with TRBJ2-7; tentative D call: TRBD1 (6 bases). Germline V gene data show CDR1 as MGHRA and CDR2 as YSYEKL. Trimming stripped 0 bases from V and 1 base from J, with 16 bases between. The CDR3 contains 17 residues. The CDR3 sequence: CASSQDLQGPSSYEQYF. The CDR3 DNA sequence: TGCGCCAGCAGCCAAGATCTCCAGGGGCCTTCTTCCTACGAGCAGTACTTC.

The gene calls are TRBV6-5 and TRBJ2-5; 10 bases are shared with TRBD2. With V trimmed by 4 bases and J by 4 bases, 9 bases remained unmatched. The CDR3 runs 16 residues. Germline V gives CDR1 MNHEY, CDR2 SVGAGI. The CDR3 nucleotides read TGTGCCAGCAGTTTCCTAGCGGGGGTTTCGGGAGAGACCCAGTACTTC. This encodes CASSFLAGVSGETQYF.

The DNA of the CDR3 is TGCGCCACCAAGGAGGCGGGAGGCCGTAGCTCCTACAATGAGCAGTTCTTC. It yields the protein CATKEAGGRSSYNEQFF. V gene TRBV10-2 combines with J gene TRBJ2-1, with 8 bases that match TRBD2. The CDR3 totals 17 residues. Trimming cost V 10 bases and J 0 bases; bases outside gene matches: 14. CDR1 is WSHSY, CDR2 SAAADI, per germline.

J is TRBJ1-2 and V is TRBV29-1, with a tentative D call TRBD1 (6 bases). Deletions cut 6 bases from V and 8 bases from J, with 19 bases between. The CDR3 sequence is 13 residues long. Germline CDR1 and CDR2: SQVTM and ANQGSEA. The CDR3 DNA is TGCAGCGTAATCCGTCGGGACACACGGGGCTACACCTTC. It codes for CSVIRRDTRGYTF.

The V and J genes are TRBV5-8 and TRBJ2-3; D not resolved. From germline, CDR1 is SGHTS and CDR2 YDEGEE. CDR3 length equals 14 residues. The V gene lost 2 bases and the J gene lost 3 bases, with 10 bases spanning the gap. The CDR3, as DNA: TGTGCCAGCAGCTTTCTGGCTAGGACAGATACGCAGTATTTT. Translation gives CASSFLARTDTQYF.

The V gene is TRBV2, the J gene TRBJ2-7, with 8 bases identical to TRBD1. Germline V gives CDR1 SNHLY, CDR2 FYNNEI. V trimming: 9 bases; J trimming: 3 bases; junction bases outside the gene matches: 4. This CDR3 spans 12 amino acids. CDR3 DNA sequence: TGTGCCAGTCAGGGGGCGAGCTACGAGCAGTACTTC. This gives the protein CASQGASYEQYF.

CDR3 protein: CASSSRDSEAFF. CDR3 coding DNA: TGTGCCAGCAGCTCACGGGACAGTGAAGCTTTCTTT. V gene TRBV13 combines with J gene TRBJ1-1, with 7 bases that match TRBD1. V lost 4 bases to trimming and J lost 7 bases; unmatched junction nucleotides: 3. The length of the CDR3 is 12 residues. CDR1 and CDR2 from the germline V gene are PRHDT and FYEKMQ (reference sequence).

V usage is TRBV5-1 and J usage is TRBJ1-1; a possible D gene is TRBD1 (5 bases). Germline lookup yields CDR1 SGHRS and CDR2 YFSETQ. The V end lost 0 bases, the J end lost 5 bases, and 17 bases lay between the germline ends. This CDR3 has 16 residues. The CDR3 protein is CASSLAEGKGRTEAFF. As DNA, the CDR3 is TGCGCCAGCAGCTTGGCAGAGGGGAAGGGGAGGACTGAAGCTTTCTTT.

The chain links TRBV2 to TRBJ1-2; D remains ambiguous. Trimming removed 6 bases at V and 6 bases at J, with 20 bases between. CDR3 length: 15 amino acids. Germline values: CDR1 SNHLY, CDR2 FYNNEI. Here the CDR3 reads CASSPLGLIPDGYTF. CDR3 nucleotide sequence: TGTGCCAGCAGCCCCCTAGGACTGATACCTGATGGCTACACCTTC.